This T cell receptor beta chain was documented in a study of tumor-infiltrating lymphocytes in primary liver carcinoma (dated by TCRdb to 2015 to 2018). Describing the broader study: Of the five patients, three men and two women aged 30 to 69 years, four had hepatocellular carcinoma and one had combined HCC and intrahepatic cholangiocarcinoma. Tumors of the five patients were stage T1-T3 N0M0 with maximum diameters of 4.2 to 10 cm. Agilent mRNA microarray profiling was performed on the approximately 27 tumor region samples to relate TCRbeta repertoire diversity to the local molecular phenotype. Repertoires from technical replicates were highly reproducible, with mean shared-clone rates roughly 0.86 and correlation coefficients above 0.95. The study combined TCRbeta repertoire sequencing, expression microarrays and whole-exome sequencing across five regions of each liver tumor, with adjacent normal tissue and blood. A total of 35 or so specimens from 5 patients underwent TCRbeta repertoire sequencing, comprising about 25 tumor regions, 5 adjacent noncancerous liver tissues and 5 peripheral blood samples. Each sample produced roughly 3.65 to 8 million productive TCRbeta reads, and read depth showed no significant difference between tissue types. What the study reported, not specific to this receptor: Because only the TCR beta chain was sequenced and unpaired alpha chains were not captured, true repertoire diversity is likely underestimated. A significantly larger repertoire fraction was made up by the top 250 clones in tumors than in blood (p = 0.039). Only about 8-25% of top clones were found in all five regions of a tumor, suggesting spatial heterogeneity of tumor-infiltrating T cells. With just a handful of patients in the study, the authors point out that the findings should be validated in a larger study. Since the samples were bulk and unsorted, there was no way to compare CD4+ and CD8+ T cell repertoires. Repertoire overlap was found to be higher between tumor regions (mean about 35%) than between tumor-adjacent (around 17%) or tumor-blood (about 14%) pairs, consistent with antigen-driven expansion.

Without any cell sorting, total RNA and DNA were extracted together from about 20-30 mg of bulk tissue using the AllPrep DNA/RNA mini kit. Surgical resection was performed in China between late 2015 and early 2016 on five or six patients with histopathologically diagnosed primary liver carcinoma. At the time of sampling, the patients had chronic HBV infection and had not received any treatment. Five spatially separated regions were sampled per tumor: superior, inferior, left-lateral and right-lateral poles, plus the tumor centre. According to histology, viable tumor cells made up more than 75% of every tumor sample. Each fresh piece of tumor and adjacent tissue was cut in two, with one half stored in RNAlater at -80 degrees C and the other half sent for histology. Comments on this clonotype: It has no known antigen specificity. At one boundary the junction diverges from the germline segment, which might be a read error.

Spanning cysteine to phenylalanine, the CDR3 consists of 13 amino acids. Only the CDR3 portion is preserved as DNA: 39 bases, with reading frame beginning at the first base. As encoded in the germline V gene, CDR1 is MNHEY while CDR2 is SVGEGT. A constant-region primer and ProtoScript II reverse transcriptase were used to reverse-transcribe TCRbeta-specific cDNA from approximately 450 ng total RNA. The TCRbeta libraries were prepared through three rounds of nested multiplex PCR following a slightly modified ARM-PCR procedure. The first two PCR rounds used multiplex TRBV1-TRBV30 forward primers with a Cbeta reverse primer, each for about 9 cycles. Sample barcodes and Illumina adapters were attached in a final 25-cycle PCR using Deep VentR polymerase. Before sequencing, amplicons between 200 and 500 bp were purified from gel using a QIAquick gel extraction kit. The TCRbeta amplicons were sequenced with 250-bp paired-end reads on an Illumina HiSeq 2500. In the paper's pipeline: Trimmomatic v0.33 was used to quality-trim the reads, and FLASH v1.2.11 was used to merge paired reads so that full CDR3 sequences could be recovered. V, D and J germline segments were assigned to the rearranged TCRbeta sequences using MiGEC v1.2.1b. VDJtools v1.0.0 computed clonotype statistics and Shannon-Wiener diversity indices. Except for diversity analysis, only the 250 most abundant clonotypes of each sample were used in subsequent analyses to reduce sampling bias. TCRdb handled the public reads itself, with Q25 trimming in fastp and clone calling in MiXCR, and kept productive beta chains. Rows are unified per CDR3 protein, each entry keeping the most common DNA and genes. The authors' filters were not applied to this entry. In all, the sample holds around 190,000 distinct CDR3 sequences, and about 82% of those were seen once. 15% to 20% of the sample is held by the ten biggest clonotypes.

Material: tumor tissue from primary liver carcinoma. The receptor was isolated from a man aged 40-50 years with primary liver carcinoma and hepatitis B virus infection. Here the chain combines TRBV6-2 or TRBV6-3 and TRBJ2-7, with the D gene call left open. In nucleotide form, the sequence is TGTGCCAGTAATTACGATGTACCCTACGAGCACTACTTC. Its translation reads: CASNYDVPYEHYF.